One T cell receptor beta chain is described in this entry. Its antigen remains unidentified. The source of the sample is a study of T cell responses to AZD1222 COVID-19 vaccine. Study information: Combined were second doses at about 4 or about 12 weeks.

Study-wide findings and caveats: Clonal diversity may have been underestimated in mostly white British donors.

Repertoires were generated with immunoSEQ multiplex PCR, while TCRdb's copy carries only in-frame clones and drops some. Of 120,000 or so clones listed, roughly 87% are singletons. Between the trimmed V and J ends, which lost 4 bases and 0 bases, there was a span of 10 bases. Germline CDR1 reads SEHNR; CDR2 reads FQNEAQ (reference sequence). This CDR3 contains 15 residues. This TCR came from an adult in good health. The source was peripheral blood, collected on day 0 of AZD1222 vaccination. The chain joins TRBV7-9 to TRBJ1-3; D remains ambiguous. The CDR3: CASSSTDNSGNTIYF. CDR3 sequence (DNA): TGTGCCAGCAGCTCTACCGACAACTCTGGAAACACCATATATTTT. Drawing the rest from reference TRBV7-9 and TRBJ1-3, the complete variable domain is DTGVSQNPRHKITKRGQNVTFRCDPISEHNRLYWYRQTLGQGPEFLTYFQNEAQLEKSRLLSDRFSAERPKGSFSTLEIQRTEQGDSAMYLCASSSTDNSGNTIYFGEGSWLTVV.